This passage covers 25 T cell receptor beta chains from one sample sequenced in a study of patients and donors after allogeneic stem cell transplantation. TCRdb reprocessed the RT-PCR reads via MiXCR and lists one record per CDR3 protein. The top ten hold approximately 10% of the sample, which has about 200,000 distinct CDR3 sequences, around two fifths seen once. Sequencing was performed on blood, either unsorted or a sorted T cell fraction (not recorded which). The receptors derive from a human donor who was either an allogeneic HSCT recipient or a stem cell or donor lymphocyte infusion donor (not recorded which). It is not recorded whose cells these are; they may come from a transplant donor.

The V call is TRBV7-9, the J call TRBJ1-1; the D is unclear. From germline, CDR1 is SEHNR and CDR2 FQNEAQ (reference sequence). The CDR3 covers 11 residues. The V end lost 7 bases, the J end lost 8 bases, and 11 bases lay between the germline ends. The CDR3 sequence: CASTLGWEAFF. CDR3 in DNA: TGTGCCAGCACCCTTGGATGGGAAGCTTTCTTT.

The chain combines TRBV6-1 with TRBJ1-1; 9 nucleotides agree with TRBD1. Germline V gene data show CDR1 as MNHNS and CDR2 as SASEGT. The CDR3 is 15 amino acids. V was pared by 2 bases and J by 3 bases, with 4 bases of the junction left unmatched. The CDR3 loop is CASSEPGQGDTEAFF. The DNA of the CDR3 is TGTGCCAGCAGTGAACCGGGACAGGGAGACACTGAAGCTTTCTTT.

This chain connects TRBV11-2 to TRBJ1-2; D call uncertain. The V end lost 0 bases, the J end lost 4 bases, and 12 bases lay between the germline ends. The germline V gene has CDR1 SGHAT and CDR2 FQNNGV. There are 15 residues in the CDR3. In DNA form, the CDR3 reads TGTGCCAGCAGCTTAGACGGCAGGCTGGGCTATGGCTACACCTTC. The encoded protein is CASSLDGRLGYGYTF.

The CDR3 loop is CSALDRVIRNEQFF. CDR3 nucleotide sequence: TGCAGTGCCCTCGACAGGGTGATTCGCAATGAGCAGTTCTTC. V usage is TRBV20-1 and J usage is TRBJ2-1; TRBD1 agrees at 7 bases. The CDR3 totals 14 residues. V was pared by 6 bases and J by 6 bases, with 11 bases of the junction left unmatched. Germline CDR1 reads DFQATT; CDR2 reads SNEGSKA (reference sequence).

This chain joins TRBV4-3 and TRBJ1-1; D call uncertain. In germline, CDR1 is LGHNA, CDR2 YSLEER. The CDR3 covers 13 residues. The V end was cut by 2 bases, the J end by 7 bases, with 11 bases between. The CDR3 here is CASSQRIPGEAFF. In nucleotides, the CDR3 is TGCGCCAGCAGCCAAAGAATCCCGGGTGAAGCTTTCTTT.

The chain uses TRBV29-1 and TRBJ2-1; D is possibly TRBD1 or TRBD2 (6 bases each). The CDR3 is 16 amino acids. The germline V gene encodes CDR1 SQVTM and CDR2 ANQGSEA. V lost 3 bases and J 1 base, leaving 16 bases between the germline ends. The DNA for the CDR3 is TGCAGCGTTGAGTGGGGGGCAGCCGTTTCCTACAATGAGCAGTTCTTC. Its protein product is CSVEWGAAVSYNEQFF.

This clonotype came up many times. The chain recombines TRBV25-1 with TRBJ1-3; the D is unclear. Trimming took off 5 bases at V and 0 bases at J, with 5 bases between the two ends. The CDR3 consists of 13 residues. The germline V gene has CDR1 MGHDK and CDR2 SYGVNS. CDR3: CASSLFSGNTIYF. Here the CDR3 DNA reads TGTGCCAGCAGTCTCTTCTCTGGAAACACCATATATTTT.

This chain's CDR3 is CASRSGALGEKLFF. The DNA for the CDR3 is TGTGCCAGCAGGTCCGGGGCTCTCGGCGAAAAACTGTTTTTT. This chain uses TRBV12-3 or TRBV12-4 with TRBJ1-4, with D maybe TRBD1 (5 bases). Deletions cut 6 bases from V and 8 bases from J, with 16 bases between. This CDR3 region has 14 residues.

The rearrangement joins TRBV12-3 or TRBV12-4 to TRBJ1-5; a possible D gene is TRBD1 (5 bases). The CDR3 sequence is 14 residues long. Trimming shortened V by 4 bases and J by 7 bases, and 14 bases separated the two germline ends. The CDR3 loop is CASSSTRAGQPQHF. CDR3 nucleotides: TGTGCCAGCAGTTCGACCCGGGCAGGGCAGCCCCAGCATTTT.

The V gene is TRBV4-3, the J gene TRBJ1-4; D uncertain. The V end was cut by 4 bases, the J end by 4 bases, with 19 bases between. Germline-derived CDR1 and CDR2 are LGHNA and YSLEER. The CDR3 covers 17 residues. The CDR3 nucleotides read TGCGCCAGCAGCCTCGGGAAGGGTCGGGGAAGTAATGAAAAACTGTTTTTT. It encodes CASSLGKGRGSNEKLFF.

The chain uses TRBV5-1 and TRBJ1-5; no reliable D call. V lost 4 bases and J lost 6, with 14 bases in between. Germline CDR1 SGHRS, CDR2 YFSETQ. The CDR3 sequence is 14 residues long. This CDR3 is CASSQVGGGQPQHF. CDR3 DNA: TGCGCCAGCAGCCAAGTGGGCGGAGGTCAGCCCCAGCATTTT. Variable domain in full (rest from reference TRBV5-1 and TRBJ1-5): KAGVTQTPRYLIKTRGQQVTLSCSPISGHRSVSWYQQTPGQGLQFLFEYFSETQRNKGNFPGRFSGRQFSNSRSEMNVSTLELGDSALYLCASSQVGGGQPQHFGDGTRLSIL.

This clonotype has just a few counts. This sequence joins TRBV7-2 and TRBJ1-2; D unresolved. The CDR3 loop spans 14 amino acids. In germline, CDR1 is SGHTA, CDR2 FQGNSA. Deletions cut 4 bases from V and 8 bases from J, with 17 bases between. The CDR3 here is CASSYRGGMGGYTF. CDR3 DNA sequence: TGTGCCAGCAGCTACCGGGGAGGGATGGGCGGCTACACCTTC.

Ten or more counts support this clonotype. The chain joins TRBV11-2 to TRBJ1-4, with 10 bases identical to TRBD1. With 3 bases clipped from V and 4 bases from J, the junction kept 2 bases outside the gene matches. Germline loops: CDR1 SGHAT, CDR2 FQNNGV. The length of the CDR3 is 15 residues. The CDR3 DNA is TGTGCCAGCAGCTTGGACAGGGGGTTTAATGAAAAACTGTTTTTT. Translating it yields CASSLDRGFNEKLFF.

The V gene is TRBV6-4, the J gene TRBJ2-2; D gene uncertain. CDR1 and CDR2 (germline): MRHNA, SNTAGT. This CDR3 is built from 14 residues. V lost 4 bases and J 6 bases, leaving 12 bases between the germline ends. CDR3 sequence reads: CASSVSLKSGELFF. For the CDR3, the DNA is TGTGCCAGCAGTGTATCACTAAAGTCCGGGGAGCTGTTTTTT.

This clonotype was counted between two and nine times. The rearrangement uses TRBV29-1 and TRBJ2-7, with a tentative D call TRBD1 (5 bases). The CDR3 extends over 12 amino acids. Trimming took 5 bases from V and 7 from J, leaving 15 bases between them. Germline CDR1 and CDR2: SQVTM and ANQGSEA. The CDR3: CSVSGHGEEQYF. Here the CDR3 DNA reads TGCAGCGTTTCCGGACACGGAGAGGAGCAGTACTTC.

This clonotype came up a few times. The chain combines TRBV4-3 with TRBJ1-4; D perhaps matches TRBD1 (6 bases). This CDR3 contains 17 residues. CDR1 is LGHNA and CDR2 is YSLEER in the germline V gene. Trimming took off 0 bases at V and 8 bases at J, with 19 bases between the two ends. The CDR3 sequence is CASSQDAYREIKEKLFF. CDR3 DNA: TGCGCCAGCAGCCAAGACGCCTACAGGGAAATCAAAGAAAAACTGTTTTTT.

The rearrangement links TRBV5-1 to TRBJ1-2, with a possible D match to TRBD1 (5 bases). The ends were cut back, 0 bases at V and 4 bases at J, with 10 bases in the middle. The CDR3 runs 14 residues. Germline CDR1 reads SGHRS; CDR2 reads YFSETQ. CDR3: CASSLDTGGYGYTF. The CDR3 DNA is TGCGCCAGCAGCTTGGATACCGGGGGCTATGGCTACACCTTC. Full variable domain (outside the CDR3, taken from reference TRBV5-1 and TRBJ1-2): KAGVTQTPRYLIKTRGQQVTLSCSPISGHRSVSWYQQTPGQGLQFLFEYFSETQRNKGNFPGRFSGRQFSNSRSEMNVSTLELGDSALYLCASSLDTGGYGYTFGSGTRLTVV.

This clonotype was picked up a small number of times. Written as DNA, the CDR3 is TGTGCCAGCAGCCTCGTCGGGACAGGGGACTATGGCTACACCTTC. It codes for CASSLVGTGDYGYTF. The genes are TRBV7-6 and TRBJ1-2, with 10 bases lining up with TRBD1. From germline, CDR1 is SGHVS and CDR2 FNYEAQ. The CDR3 extends over 15 amino acids. The V gene end was trimmed by 5 bases and the J gene end by 3 bases; junction bases not matched to a gene: 6.

The gene calls are TRBV10-3 and TRBJ1-6, with D possibly TRBD1 on 6 matching bases. The CDR3 has 15 amino acids. Trimming stripped 3 bases from V and 10 bases from J, with 16 bases between. Germline CDR1 is ENHRY and CDR2 is SYGVKD. The CDR3 sequence is CAISDQGPLRSPLHF. As DNA, the CDR3 is TGTGCCATCAGTGACCAGGGGCCTCTCAGATCACCCCTCCACTTT.

This sequence joins TRBV5-1 and TRBJ1-2; 7 bases match TRBD1. Germline V gene data show CDR1 as SGHRS and CDR2 as YFSETQ. There are 15 residues in the CDR3. The junction had 4 bases not matched to a gene; V was cut back by 0 bases and J by 2 bases. CDR3 sequence (DNA): TGCGCCAGCAGCTTGGAAGGGACAGAGAACTATGGCTACACCTTC. This codes for CASSLEGTENYGYTF. Full variable domain (missing parts from reference TRBV5-1 and TRBJ1-2): KAGVTQTPRYLIKTRGQQVTLSCSPISGHRSVSWYQQTPGQGLQFLFEYFSETQRNKGNFPGRFSGRQFSNSRSEMNVSTLELGDSALYLCASSLEGTENYGYTFGSGTRLTVV.

This clonotype has a handful of counts. V and J are TRBV6-5 and TRBJ1-2, with 11 bases fitting TRBD1. CDR1 and CDR2 from the germline V gene are MNHEY and SVGAGI. This CDR3 has 15 amino acids. With V trimmed by 4 bases and J by 7 bases, 8 bases remained unmatched. The CDR3, as DNA: TGTGCCAGCAGTTCCACCGGACAGGGGGCCGGTGGCTACACCTTC. This sequence encodes CASSSTGQGAGGYTF.

In this sample, this clonotype turned up a few times. V and J are TRBV5-1 and TRBJ2-5, with TRBD1 identical over 7 bases. Trimming cost V 0 bases and J 5 bases; bases outside gene matches: 7. CDR3 length equals 15 residues. The V gene's germline CDR1 is SGHRS and CDR2 YFSETQ. CDR3 bases: TGCGCCAGCAGCTTGGCCAAGGGGGCAGGGGAGACCCAGTACTTC. Amino acids: CASSLAKGAGETQYF.

In its sample, this clonotype was seen a few times. This sequence joins TRBV20-1 and TRBJ1-2; D not certain. The CDR3 has 14 amino acids. V was trimmed by 0 bases and J by 0 bases, leaving 8 bases between them. Germline lookup yields CDR1 DFQATT and CDR2 SNEGSKA (reference sequence). CDR3 in amino acids: CSARDLRPNYGYTF. For the CDR3, the DNA is TGCAGTGCTAGAGATCTTCGGCCTAACTATGGCTACACCTTC.

This clonotype was seen a single time. The chain is built from TRBV29-1 and TRBJ1-1; D is ambiguous. Germline CDR1 SQVTM, CDR2 ANQGSEA. V dropped 6 bases and J dropped 5 bases, with 10 bases sitting between them. The CDR3 covers 11 residues. CDR3: CSVGLGTEAFF. CDR3 sequence (DNA): TGCAGCGTAGGACTGGGGACTGAAGCTTTCTTT.

The chain joins TRBV25-1 to TRBJ1-4, with D possibly matching TRBD1 (6 bases). Deletions cut 1 base from V and 3 bases from J, with 15 bases between. CDR3 size: 17 residues. Germline V lookup: CDR1 MGHDK, CDR2 SYGVNS. This chain's CDR3 is CASSESLGGAANEKLFF. CDR3 bases: TGTGCCAGCAGTGAATCGTTGGGGGGCGCGGCTAATGAAAAACTGTTTTTT.